This T cell receptor beta chain was obtained from a study of T cells in Graves' hyperthyroidism and ophthalmopathy. Across the whole study: Peripheral blood specimens were obtained at initial diagnosis, prior to any treatment.

Germline CDR1 is SNHLY and CDR2 is FYNNEI. There are 14 residues in the CDR3. After removal of 5 bases from V and 6 bases from J, the junction contained 4 bases not matched to a gene. TCR beta CDR3 sequences were amplified from RNA transcripts. HTBI primers drove first-round RT-PCR of the TCR CDR3. Using its own MiXCR run on the multiplex PCR reads, TCRdb lists one record per CDR3 protein. In the table there are a few hundred thousand distinct CDR3 sequences, 20% to 25% of which are singletons. The chain recombines TRBV2 with TRBJ1-6, with 7 bases matching TRBD1. The specimen sequenced was blood. The sequence derives from a man aged 18-30 years with Graves' hyperthyroidism. CDR3 bases: TGTGCCAGCAGTACGACAGGGCGTAATTCACCCCTCCACTTT. It is translated as CASSTTGRNSPLHF.